This TCR beta chain was identified in a study of blood T cell repertoires in COVID-19. In the study overall: Sources were T cells, B-cell-depleted T cells, or PBMCs; the material itself was cDNA or gDNA.

As handled by the study authors: The assay estimated nucleated cells by amplifying reference gene primers. Profiling relied on immunoSEQ multiplex PCR, and the TCRdb table lists in-frame clones only, not all of them. The V and J calls and the clone size are those of that table, but D and trimming were determined from the DNA. The sample holds some 130,000 clones; 80% to 90% are singletons and the top ten take more than 3.5%. Germline lookup yields CDR1 ENHRY and CDR2 SYGVKD. V shed 9 bases and J 2 bases; nucleotides not matched to a gene: 2. The length of the CDR3 is 13 residues. Seattle-derived patients entered the study during active infection and were followed longitudinally.

V and J are TRBV10-3 and TRBJ1-3; TRBD1 matches at 9 bases. Material: peripheral blood. This TCR came from a man between 60 and 70 years old with COVID-19, enrolled during active disease. This CDR3 reads CAIRTGAGNTIYF. CDR3 bases: TGTGCCATTAGGACAGGGGCTGGAAACACCATATATTTT.